The 6 T cell receptor beta chains in this list originate from one sample, sequenced in a study of T cell repertoires in cytomegalovirus infection. TCRdb independently ran MiXCR on the reads; one entry per CDR3 protein. The sample lists 95,000 to 120,000 distinct CDR3 sequences, around 30% seen once, with roughly 40% in the top ten. These receptors' antigens are unknown. The sequenced sample was CD8+ T cells from cultured PBMCs, obtained from culture after CMV antigen stimulation. These receptor sequences come from a human donor in good health (CMV status not recorded). Some clones in this sample may be carry-over from other donors' samples.

This clonotype was seen repeatedly, ten times or more. The chain joins TRBV6-1 to TRBJ2-1, with 9 bases fitting TRBD2. This CDR3 contains 16 residues. V lost 4 bases to trimming and J lost 4 bases; unmatched junction nucleotides: 8. The germline V gene has CDR1 MNHNS and CDR2 SASEGT. The CDR3 loop reads CASSGPGTSPYNEQFF. The CDR3 region has the DNA TGTGCCAGCAGTGGCCCCGGGACTAGCCCTTACAATGAGCAGTTCTTC.

The sample holds a few counts of this clonotype. This sequence joins TRBV7-9 and TRBJ2-7; possible D gene TRBD1, 6 bases. Trimming stripped 4 bases from V and 4 bases from J, with 17 bases between. The CDR3 extends over 15 amino acids. Germline CDR1 reads SEHNR; CDR2 reads FQNEAQ (reference sequence). The chain's CDR3 is CASSYPGHGGYEQYF. The DNA for the CDR3 is TGTGCCAGCAGCTACCCGGGACACGGTGGGTACGAGCAGTACTTC.

The CDR3 coding sequence is TGTGCCAGCAGTTCCCGACAGGACACAATCTACGAGCAGTACTTC. It encodes CASSSRQDTIYEQYF. The rearrangement uses TRBV27 and TRBJ2-7, with a weak D call TRBD1 (6 bases). The CDR3 is 15 residues long. Between the trimmed V and J ends, which lost 4 bases and 3 bases, there was a span of 16 bases. Looked up from germline, CDR1 is MNHEY and CDR2 is SMNVEV (reference sequence).

This clonotype has just a few counts. The DNA for the CDR3 is TGTGCCAGCAGTTTCGGGGGCCCCACCTACGAGCAGTACTTC. Its protein product is CASSFGGPTYEQYF. J is TRBJ2-7 and V is TRBV12-3 or TRBV12-4; perhaps D is TRBD1 or TRBD2 (6 bases each). This CDR3 has 14 amino acids. Trimming cost V 3 bases and J 2 bases, with 11 bases left between them.

This clonotype was recorded once. The chain uses TRBV12-3 or TRBV12-4 and TRBJ2-7, with D unclear. The length of the CDR3 is 12 residues. V was shortened by 6 bases and J by 4 bases, with 10 bases between the two germline ends. The CDR3 DNA sequence: TGTGCCAGCAGATCCCCTGGGTACGAGCAGTACTTC. This gives the protein CASRSPGYEQYF.

In this sample, this clonotype turned up a few times. The chain has TRBV6-1 and TRBJ1-5, with D hard to call. Germline assignment: CDR1 MNHNS and CDR2 SASEGT. There are 13 residues in the CDR3. V gave up 0 bases and J gave up 3 bases, with 3 bases separating them. CDR3 in DNA: TGTGCCAGCAGTGAAGCTTACAATCAGCCCCAGCATTTT. This encodes CASSEAYNQPQHF.